The T cell receptor (beta chain) described here comes from a study of T cell responses to AZD1222 COVID-19 vaccine. The overall study: Second-dose intervals of approximately 4 or approximately 12 weeks were pooled. Study-wide results and limits: Possibly, clonal diversity was underestimated; donors were largely white British and included more females.

The ends were cut back, 3 bases at V and 1 base at J, with 15 bases in the middle. Germline CDR1 and CDR2: LNHDA and SQIVND (reference sequence). The CDR3 is 16 residues long. Profiling relied on immunoSEQ multiplex PCR, and the TCRdb table lists in-frame clones only, not all of them. The sample lists about 60,000 clones; around 88% were seen once. In regard to this clone: Its antigen is not known.

The V call is TRBV19, the J call TRBJ1-1; D gene ambiguous. The specimen comprised peripheral blood, sampled on day 0 of AZD1222 vaccination. The sequence was collected from an adult in good health. As DNA, the CDR3 is TGTGCCAGTAGTATGGGCTCGGGGAGACGGAACACTGAAGCTTTCTTT. This gives the protein CASSMGSGRRNTEAFF.